Below, 30 T cell receptor beta chains from the same sample are listed, as sequenced in a study of cytomegalovirus exposure and HLA in healthy donors. 60 Vbeta and 13 Jbeta primers were used in PCR. Using immunoSEQ multiplex PCR, the repertoire was profiled, and TCRdb retains in-frame clones only, with some absent. The sample lists over 150,000 clones; 75% to 90% were seen once. Sequenced sample: PBMCs. These receptors originate from a woman between 18 and 30 years old in good health and CMV-seronegative.

The chain combines TRBV29-1 with TRBJ2-2; D gene ambiguous. V lost 4 bases and J lost 4, with 10 bases in between. CDR3 length: 13 residues. Germline-derived CDR1 and CDR2 are SQVTM and ANQGSEA. The chain's CDR3 is CSVGVSATGELFF. In DNA form, the CDR3 reads TGCAGCGTTGGCGTATCTGCCACCGGGGAGCTGTTTTTT.

This clone was recorded only once. This CDR3 is CASSPRRTGNLSSYNSPLHF. The CDR3, as DNA: TGTGCCAGCAGCCCCAGAAGGACAGGGAACCTGAGCTCCTATAATTCACCCCTCCACTTT. The chain couples TRBV7-8 to TRBJ1-6; 8 bases line up with TRBD1. The CDR3 is 20 residues long. Trimming removed 5 bases from V and 0 bases from J; junction bases left unmatched: 15. Germline lookup yields CDR1 SGHVS and CDR2 FQNEAQ.

On this clone itself: The same CDR3 is also encoded by other DNA sequences in this sample. The J gene is TRBJ1-1, the V gene TRBV30; a weak D match, TRBD1 (6 bases). The V gene lost 0 bases and the J gene lost 2 bases, with 7 bases spanning the gap. In germline, CDR1 is GTSNPN, CDR2 SVGIG (reference sequence). The CDR3 extends over 13 amino acids. The CDR3 nucleotides are TGTGCCTGGAGTGTACAGGGTAACACTGAAGCTTTCTTT. Its protein is CAWSVQGNTEAFF.

This clone showed up just once. The V call is TRBV10-1, the J call TRBJ1-2, with a tentative D call TRBD1 (6 bases). Germline V gives CDR1 WNHNN, CDR2 SYGVQD (reference sequence). Trimming removed 4 bases from V and 2 bases from J, with 14 bases in between. The CDR3 totals 15 residues. In nucleotides, the CDR3 is TGCGCCAGCAGTGGATTCAGGGGAAGCAACTATGGCTACACCTTC. This encodes CASSGFRGSNYGYTF.

V is TRBV7-9 and J is TRBJ2-7; TRBD1 matches at 7 bases. This CDR3 is built from 13 residues. J gave up 4 bases and V 8 bases, and 8 bases lay outside the gene matches. Germline lookup yields CDR1 SEHNR and CDR2 FQNEAQ (reference sequence). CDR3 coding DNA: TGTGCCAGCGGACCCGGGACAGCTTACGAGCAGTACTTC. Amino acids: CASGPGTAYEQYF.

The rearrangement links TRBV2 to TRBJ2-3; 9 positions agree with TRBD2. The V segment lost 7 bases and the J segment 4 bases; nucleotides outside the gene matches: 21. This CDR3 is built from 19 residues. In germline, CDR1 is SNHLY, CDR2 FYNNEI. The chain's CDR3 is CASTLSAREGPLRADTQYF. CDR3 DNA sequence: TGTGCCAGCACCCTGAGCGCGCGGGAGGGCCCCCTTCGGGCAGATACGCAGTATTTT.

The chain links TRBV19 to TRBJ1-4, with D maybe TRBD1 (6 bases). The CDR3 consists of 15 residues. The germline V and J ends were trimmed by 1 base and 3 bases, with 9 bases remaining between them. CDR1 and CDR2 from the germline V gene are LNHDA and SQIVND (reference sequence). CDR3 region: CASSIGRGANEKLFF. The CDR3 DNA is TGTGCCAGTAGTATAGGCAGGGGAGCTAATGAAAAACTGTTTTTT.

V is TRBV28 and J is TRBJ2-5; 12 nucleotides line up with TRBD2. J lost 4 bases, V lost 1 base, and 4 bases had no gene match. This CDR3 is 16 amino acids long. Germline values: CDR1 MDHEN, CDR2 SYDVKM. The CDR3 region has the DNA TGTGCCAGCAGTTTATCCCTAGCGGGAGGGCGAGAGACCCAGTACTTC. Its protein product is CASSLSLAGGRETQYF.

The table lists this clone with a few counts. The same CDR3 arises from other DNA sequences in this sample as well. As DNA, the CDR3 is TGTGCCAGCAGCTCCAGCGGGGGCCACACAGATACGCAGTATTTT. Translating it yields CASSSSGGHTDTQYF. V usage is TRBV7-3 and J usage is TRBJ2-3; 8 bases agree with TRBD2. After removal of 4 bases from V and 2 bases from J, the junction contained 5 bases not matched to a gene. The CDR3 spans 15 residues. In germline, CDR1 is SGHTA, CDR2 FQGTGA.

This rearrangement joins TRBV10-1 to TRBJ2-3, with TRBD2 identical over 13 bases. The junction had 3 bases not matched to a gene; V was cut back by 6 bases and J by 3 bases. The CDR3 consists of 15 residues. Germline CDR1 WNHNN, CDR2 SYGVQD (reference sequence). In nucleotides, the CDR3 is TGCGCCAGCAGCCCGGGACTAGCGGGGACAGATACGCAGTATTTT. This translates into CASSPGLAGTDTQYF.

This chain connects TRBV5-1 to TRBJ2-1; 13 bases are shared with TRBD2. Germline V gives CDR1 SGHRS, CDR2 YFSETQ. V shed 0 bases, J shed 7 bases, and the junction held 4 bases outside the gene matches. There are 16 residues in the CDR3. DNA of the CDR3: TGCGCCAGCAGCTTGGCGGAACTAGCGGGGGGGAATGAGCAGTTCTTC. Amino acids: CASSLAELAGGNEQFF.

The gene calls are TRBV10-2 and TRBJ1-5; D not resolved. Trimming removed 0 bases at V and 3 bases at J, with 9 bases between. In germline, CDR1 is WSHSY, CDR2 SAAADI. The CDR3 totals 15 residues. The CDR3 sequence is CASSESYGANQPQHF. The CDR3 bases are TGCGCCAGCAGTGAGTCGTACGGAGCCAATCAGCCCCAGCATTTT.

The CDR3: CASSLLAVGDYRYEQFF. CDR3 in DNA: TGTGCCAGCAGTTTACTCGCAGTTGGGGACTACAGGTATGAGCAGTTCTTC. The chain carries TRBV27 and TRBJ2-1; 7 positions agree with TRBD2. CDR3 length: 17 amino acids. Trimming at V came to 2 bases and at J to 8 bases, leaving 15 bases not matched to a gene. Germline V gene lookup returns CDR1 MNHEY and CDR2 SMNVEV (reference sequence).

The chain carries TRBV6-6 and TRBJ1-1, with D possibly being TRBD1 (5 bases). V was clipped by 8 bases and J by 4 bases, with 14 bases between them. The germline CDR1 and CDR2 sequences are MNHNY and SVGAGI (reference sequence). The CDR3 runs to 13 residues. The CDR3 here is CASLRVGVTEAFF. The CDR3 nucleotides read TGTGCCAGCCTCCGGGTAGGGGTCACTGAAGCTTTCTTT.

This chain links TRBV28 with TRBJ2-7, with TRBD2 identical over 7 bases. CDR1 and CDR2 (germline): MDHEN, SYDVKM. The CDR3 is made up of 15 amino acids. V was pared by 3 bases and J by 6 bases, with 11 bases of the junction left unmatched. CDR3 loop: CASSFAGETTSEQYF. CDR3 DNA: TGTGCCAGCAGTTTTGCGGGAGAGACCACTAGCGAGCAGTACTTC.

For this clone: Other DNA sequences from this sample encode an identical CDR3 as well. The chain has TRBV28 and TRBJ1-2; the D gene is possibly TRBD1 (5 bases). CDR3 length equals 12 residues. V was pared by 9 bases and J by 4 bases, with 12 bases between. CDR1 MDHEN and CDR2 SYDVKM come from the germline V gene. The CDR3 nucleotides are TGTGCCAGTGGTAGGGGATCCTATGGCTACACCTTC. Translated: CASGRGSYGYTF.

By proportion, this clone is medium-sized. This chain links TRBV28 with TRBJ2-1; maybe TRBD2 (5 bases). V lost 3 bases and J lost 5, with 14 bases in between. Germline V gene sequence: CDR1 MDHEN, CDR2 SYDVKM. The CDR3 sequence is 15 residues long. CDR3 DNA: TGTGCCAGCAGTTTCGAGGGCCCCCTAGACAATGAGCAGTTCTTC. Translated, it gives CASSFEGPLDNEQFF.

The gene calls are TRBV29-1 and TRBJ2-1; 7 nucleotides line up with TRBD1. The V and J ends lost 6 bases and 7 bases, in that order; junction bases with no gene match: 3. The CDR3 runs to 11 residues. Germline V lookup: CDR1 SQVTM, CDR2 ANQGSEA. The CDR3 is CSVRTGNEQFF. Written as DNA, the CDR3 is TGCAGCGTCCGGACAGGAAATGAGCAGTTCTTC.

This clone came up once. The chain employs TRBV6-5 and TRBJ1-5; D call uncertain. V lost 7 bases to trimming and J lost 4 bases, with 17 bases between them. CDR1 is MNHEY, CDR2 SVGAGI, per germline. The CDR3 has 15 amino acids. CDR3 loop: CASTPSGSENQPQHF. The CDR3 DNA sequence: TGTGCCAGCACCCCATCAGGTTCCGAGAATCAGCCCCAGCATTTT.

The chain uses TRBV19 and TRBJ2-1; a weak D match, TRBD2 (6 bases). Germline CDR1 LNHDA, CDR2 SQIVND (reference sequence). The V gene lost 6 bases and the J gene lost 0 bases, with 15 bases spanning the gap. The CDR3 runs to 16 residues. The CDR3 DNA sequence: TGTGCCAGTAGCACCCTGGGGGACTCCTCCTACAATGAGCAGTTCTTC. Translation gives CASSTLGDSSYNEQFF.

The J gene is TRBJ2-5, the V gene TRBV7-9, with a weak D call TRBD1 (5 bases). V was trimmed by 1 base and J by 4 bases, leaving 13 bases between them. The CDR3 covers 15 residues. CDR1 is SEHNR, CDR2 FQNEAQ, per germline (reference sequence). CDR3: CASSLDPGIRETQYF. CDR3 in DNA: TGTGCCAGCAGCTTAGATCCAGGGATACGAGAGACCCAGTACTTC.

This clone was found a few times. V is TRBV29-1 and J is TRBJ2-1; TRBD2 aligns across 9 bases. V shed 7 bases and J 0 bases; nucleotides not matched to a gene: 10. CDR1 is SQVTM, CDR2 ANQGSEA, per germline. The CDR3 covers 16 residues. This chain's CDR3 is CSGNPSGDISYNEQFF. CDR3 nucleotides: TGCAGCGGAAATCCTAGCGGGGATATCTCCTACAATGAGCAGTTCTTC.

This clone was counted between two and nine times. The chain combines TRBV6-1 with TRBJ1-1; D may be TRBD1 (5 bases). The V and J ends lost 10 bases and 1 base respectively, with 7 bases between them. The CDR3 is 11 amino acids. The germline V gene encodes CDR1 MNHNS and CDR2 SASEGT. The CDR3 DNA sequence: TGTGCCACGGGGGGGAACACTGAAGCTTTCTTT. It translates to CATGGNTEAFF.

In its sample, this clone was seen once. The rearrangement links TRBV5-5 to TRBJ2-3; 9 bases are shared with TRBD2. Trimming at V came to 1 base and at J to 2 bases, leaving 11 bases not matched to a gene. The CDR3 consists of 18 residues. Per the germline V gene, CDR1 is SGHKS and CDR2 is YYEKEE (reference sequence). The DNA for the CDR3 is TGTGCCAGCAGCTTGAGGACCTTAGCGGGAGCCTCCACAGATACGCAGTATTTT. Translated, it gives CASSLRTLAGASTDTQYF.

This clone was seen more than once but under ten times. V is TRBV7-9 and J is TRBJ2-1; D is unresolved. Looked up from germline, CDR1 is SEHNR and CDR2 is FQNEAQ (reference sequence). Trimming took 5 bases from V and 10 from J, leaving 24 bases between them. The CDR3 runs to 16 residues. CDR3 coding DNA: TGTGCCAGCAGCAATATCATCCCGCTGTACTTTAAGGAGCAGTTCTTC. Its translation is CASSNIIPLYFKEQFF.

The CDR3 spells CASSLVAGGRQPQHF. The CDR3 nucleotides read TGTGCCAGCAGCTTGGTGGCAGGGGGCCGTCAGCCCCAGCATTTT. The rearrangement uses TRBV5-5 and TRBJ1-5; 8 nucleotides agree with TRBD1. After removal of 0 bases from V and 6 bases from J, the junction contained 5 bases not matched to a gene. Looked up from germline, CDR1 is SGHKS and CDR2 is YYEKEE (reference sequence). The CDR3 totals 15 residues.

The rearrangement joins TRBV5-4 to TRBJ1-2; tentatively, D is TRBD1 (6 bases). The germline gives CDR1 SGHNT, CDR2 YYREEE (reference sequence). The CDR3 loop spans 15 amino acids. Trimming stripped 4 bases from V and 5 bases from J, with 18 bases between. The CDR3 nucleotides are TGTGCCAGCAGCCGGGGGGGGCTCCCGGGGTATGGCTACACCTTC. Amino acids: CASSRGGLPGYGYTF. Full variable domain (rest looked up from reference TRBV5-4 and TRBJ1-2): ETGVTQSPTHLIKTRGQQVTLRCSSQSGHNTVSWYQQALGQGPQFIFQYYREEENGRGNFPPRFSGLQFPNYSSELNVNALELDDSALYLCASSRGGLPGYGYTFGSGTRLTVV.

This clone was seen only once. This chain connects TRBV5-1 to TRBJ1-2, with a tentative D call TRBD1 (6 bases). Between the trimmed V and J ends, which lost 0 bases and 7 bases, there was a span of 16 bases. CDR1 and CDR2 (germline): SGHRS, YFSETQ. This CDR3 region has 15 residues. The CDR3 nucleotides read TGCGCCAGCAGCTTGGCCAGCGGGGGCGCCCGTGGCTACACCTTC. Amino acid sequence: CASSLASGGARGYTF.

The V and J genes are TRBV2 and TRBJ2-2; 8 bases align to TRBD1. From germline, CDR1 is SNHLY and CDR2 FYNNEI. The CDR3 is 15 residues long. Trimming cost V 8 bases and J 2 bases; bases outside gene matches: 7. The CDR3 loop is CASRRQGINTGELFF. The CDR3 DNA sequence: TGTGCCAGCCGTCGACAGGGGATTAACACCGGGGAGCTGTTTTTT.

The chain joins TRBV27 to TRBJ2-7; perhaps TRBD1 as D (6 bases). Germline CDR1 reads MNHEY; CDR2 reads SMNVEV (reference sequence). V was shortened by 4 bases and J by 5 bases, with 15 bases between the two germline ends. This CDR3 spans 14 amino acids. The DNA of the CDR3 is TGTGCCAGCAGTTGGACAGCAGGGACCCACGAGCAGTACTTC. Translated, it gives CASSWTAGTHEQYF.